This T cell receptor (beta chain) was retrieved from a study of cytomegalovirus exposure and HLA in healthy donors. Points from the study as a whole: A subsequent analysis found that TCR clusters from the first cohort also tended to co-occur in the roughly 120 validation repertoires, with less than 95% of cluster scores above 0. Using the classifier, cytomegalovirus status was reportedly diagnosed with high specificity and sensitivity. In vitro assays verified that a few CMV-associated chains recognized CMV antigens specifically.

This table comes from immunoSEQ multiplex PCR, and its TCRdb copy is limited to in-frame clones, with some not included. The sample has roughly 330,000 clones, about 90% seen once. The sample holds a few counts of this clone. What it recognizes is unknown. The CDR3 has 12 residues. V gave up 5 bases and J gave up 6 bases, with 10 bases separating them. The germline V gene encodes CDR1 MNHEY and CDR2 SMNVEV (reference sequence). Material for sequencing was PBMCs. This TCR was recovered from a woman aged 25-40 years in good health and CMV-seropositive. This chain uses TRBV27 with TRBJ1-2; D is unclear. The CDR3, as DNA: TGTGCCAGCAGTGGACCTTCGGATGGCTACACCTTC. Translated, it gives CASSGPSDGYTF.